This entry describes one T cell receptor beta chain. The data were obtained in a study of OX40 agonist ivuxolimab in advanced cancers. Germline CDR1 and CDR2: SGHTA and FQGNSA. V lost 3 bases and J 6 bases, leaving 15 bases between the germline ends. The CDR3 is 14 amino acids. Some clones are missing from TCRdb's copy, which holds only in-frame ones; the method was immunoSEQ multiplex PCR. Among fewer than 85,000 clones listed, 80% to 85% were seen once. This chain connects TRBV7-2 to TRBJ2-7; D is uncertain. Sequences were derived from CD4+ or CD8+ T cells sorted from blood, sampled in a trial of the OX40 agonist ivuxolimab. The sequence derives from an adult with an advanced solid tumor such as melanoma, head and neck, liver or kidney cancer. The CDR3: CASSLDPIVSEQYF. CDR3 coding DNA: TGTGCCAGCAGCTTGGACCCGATAGTCAGCGAGCAGTACTTC.